Listed here are 18 T cell receptor beta chains from one sample, sequenced in a study of blood T cell repertoires in COVID-19. The assay was immunoSEQ multiplex PCR, and TCRdb's table has in-frame clones only and misses some. The sample lists approximately 170,000 clones, approximately 91% occurring once. Input material: peripheral blood. These receptors were obtained from a man between 18 and 35 years old with COVID-19, enrolled during active disease.

This chain connects TRBV5-6 to TRBJ2-3; 10 bases fit TRBD2. Germline V lookup: CDR1 SGHDT, CDR2 YYEEEE. The trim removed 4 bases at V and 6 bases at J, leaving 14 bases unmatched. The CDR3 is 17 amino acids. The CDR3 coding sequence is TGTGCCAGCAGCGCAGTACTAGCGGGGAAGGAAACTGATACGCAGTATTTT. Its protein is CASSAVLAGKETDTQYF.

V usage is TRBV28 and J usage is TRBJ2-7; possible D gene TRBD2, 5 bases. The ends were cut back, 0 bases at V and 3 bases at J, with 12 bases in the middle. The CDR3 length is 15 residues. Germline-derived CDR1 and CDR2 are MDHEN and SYDVKM. CDR3 loop: CASSLWGGHHYEQYF. The DNA for the CDR3 is TGTGCCAGCAGTTTATGGGGCGGGCACCACTACGAGCAGTACTTC.

The V call is TRBV10-3, the J call TRBJ2-5; tentatively, D is TRBD1 (5 bases). The V gene's germline CDR1 is ENHRY and CDR2 SYGVKD. This CDR3 has 13 residues. V lost 3 bases and J 3 bases, leaving 8 bases between the germline ends. CDR3 amino acids: CAISDRREETQYF. Written as DNA, the CDR3 is TGTGCCATCAGTGATCGCAGGGAAGAGACCCAGTACTTC.

The chain couples TRBV27 to TRBJ1-5; the D is unclear. In germline, CDR1 is MNHEY, CDR2 SMNVEV (reference sequence). V lost 2 bases to trimming and J lost 0 bases, with 8 bases between them. The CDR3 is 15 amino acids. As DNA, the CDR3 is TGTGCCAGCAGTTTACGGGGTTATAGCAATCAGCCCCAGCATTTT. Its protein is CASSLRGYSNQPQHF.

The V call is TRBV7-6, the J call TRBJ2-1, with D maybe TRBD1 (7 bases). V shed 5 bases and J shed 5 bases, with 19 bases lying between them. Germline assignment: CDR1 SGHVS and CDR2 FNYEAQ. There are 16 residues in the CDR3. The chain's CDR3 is CASSLRRDSPDNEQFF. CDR3 coding DNA: TGTGCCAGCAGCCTGAGGCGGGACAGCCCTGACAATGAGCAGTTCTTC.

The V and J genes are TRBV27 and TRBJ1-1, with 8 nucleotides matching TRBD1. Germline loops: CDR1 MNHEY, CDR2 SMNVEV (reference sequence). The CDR3 is 15 residues long. V lost 2 bases to trimming and J lost 3 bases; unmatched junction nucleotides: 5. In DNA, the CDR3 is TGTGCCAGCAGTTTAGGCCGGACAGGGTACACTGAAGCTTTCTTT. It yields the protein CASSLGRTGYTEAFF.

The V gene is TRBV6-5, the J gene TRBJ1-5, with no clear D. Deletions cut 6 bases from V and 4 bases from J, with 16 bases between. There are 15 residues in the CDR3. CDR1 and CDR2 from the germline V gene are MNHEY and SVGAGI. The CDR3 sequence: CASRSQALSNQPQHF. CDR3 in DNA: TGTGCCAGCAGATCGCAGGCCCTCTCTAATCAGCCCCAGCATTTT.

The rearrangement links TRBV20-1 to TRBJ2-1, with 11 bases matching TRBD2. Germline V gene sequence: CDR1 DFQATT, CDR2 SNEGSKA (reference sequence). The CDR3 covers 15 residues. V dropped 3 bases and J dropped 10; count of bases not matched to a gene: 11. CDR3 sequence: CSASAGTSGLREQFF. The CDR3 DNA follows: TGCAGTGCTAGTGCCGGGACTAGCGGCCTTAGGGAGCAGTTCTTC.

The chain carries TRBV27 and TRBJ2-7; 9 positions agree with TRBD2. Germline V gene sequence: CDR1 MNHEY, CDR2 SMNVEV (reference sequence). V shed 0 bases, J shed 3 bases, and the junction held 6 bases outside the gene matches. The CDR3 contains 16 residues. The CDR3: CASSLSVSGRRYEQYF. CDR3 in DNA: TGTGCCAGCAGTTTATCGGTCAGCGGGAGGCGCTACGAGCAGTACTTC.

V and J are TRBV15 and TRBJ1-6; D is ambiguous. The V gene lost 1 base and the J gene lost 4 bases, with 14 bases spanning the gap. Germline V gene data show CDR1 as LNHNV and CDR2 as YYDKDF (reference sequence). This CDR3 region has 17 residues. The CDR3 sequence: CATSRGRVVPYNSPLHF. CDR3 sequence (DNA): TGTGCCACCAGCAGAGGGAGGGTTGTGCCTTATAATTCACCCCTCCACTTT.

J is TRBJ2-7 and V is TRBV7-2, with 8 bases identical to TRBD1. V lost 5 bases to trimming and J lost 2 bases; unmatched junction nucleotides: 8. The CDR3 has 15 amino acids. Germline V gene data show CDR1 as SGHTA and CDR2 as FQGNSA. The CDR3 sequence is CASSPDRVRAYEQYF. Written as DNA, the CDR3 is TGTGCCAGCAGCCCGGACAGGGTTAGGGCCTACGAGCAGTACTTC.

The chain joins TRBV19 to TRBJ1-1; 7 nucleotides line up with TRBD1. The CDR3 spans 17 residues. The junction had 10 bases not matched to a gene; V was cut back by 3 bases and J by 0 bases. Germline values: CDR1 LNHDA, CDR2 SQIVND (reference sequence). The CDR3 DNA follows: TGTGCCAGTAGTATTGACAGGGTGAGAGGGATGAACACTGAAGCTTTCTTT. Translation: CASSIDRVRGMNTEAFF.

This chain connects TRBV13 to TRBJ2-5; 7 bases align to TRBD2. The CDR3 extends over 13 amino acids. CDR1 and CDR2 (germline): PRHDT, FYEKMQ (reference sequence). Trimming took 3 bases from V and 5 from J; bases not matched to a gene: 3. CDR3 in amino acids: CASSLAGDETQYF. The CDR3 coding sequence is TGTGCCAGCAGCTTGGCGGGGGATGAGACCCAGTACTTC.

This clone was seen once. This CDR3 reads CASSLWGDRDDNGYTF. The CDR3 region has the DNA TGTGCCAGCAGCTTATGGGGGGACAGGGACGACAATGGCTACACCTTC. The chain recombines TRBV7-3 with TRBJ1-2, with TRBD1 matching 9 bases. CDR1 and CDR2 (germline): SGHTA, FQGTGA. V gave up 2 bases and J gave up 6 bases; unmatched junction bases: 10. CDR3 length: 16 amino acids.

The CDR3: CASSPQGADLPNYGYTF. CDR3 in DNA: TGTGCCAGCAGTCCCCAGGGGGCCGACTTACCAAACTATGGCTACACCTTC. The chain joins TRBV11-2 to TRBJ1-2; TRBD1 matches 8 bases. Germline V lookup: CDR1 SGHAT, CDR2 FQNNGV. CDR3 length: 17 amino acids. The ends lost 6 bases at V and 2 bases at J; junction bases unmatched: 14.

The chain has TRBV14 and TRBJ2-3, with 7 bases that match TRBD1. There are 18 residues in the CDR3. After removal of 2 bases from V and 2 bases from J, the junction contained 13 bases not matched to a gene. Germline lookup yields CDR1 SGHDN and CDR2 FVKESK. The DNA for the CDR3 is TGTGCCAGCAGCCAACCTACAGGGACAGCTCTTATCACAGATACGCAGTATTTT. Translating it yields CASSQPTGTALITDTQYF. The full variable domain, in which reference TRBV14 and TRBJ2-3 provide the parts outside the CDR3, is EAGVTQFPSHSVIEKGQTVTLRCDPISGHDNLYWYRRVMGKEIKFLLHFVKESKQDESGMPNNRFLAERTGGTYSTLKVQPAELEDSGVYFCASSQPTGTALITDTQYFGPGTRLTVL.

The chain couples TRBV7-9 to TRBJ1-2, with no clear D. The ends were cut back, 2 bases at V and 2 bases at J, with 9 bases in the middle. This CDR3 is built from 14 residues. Germline CDR1 reads SEHNR; CDR2 reads FQNEAQ (reference sequence). The CDR3 DNA sequence: TGTGCCAGCAGCTTACCGGTAGAGAACTATGGCTACACCTTC. Its protein product is CASSLPVENYGYTF.

V usage is TRBV19 and J usage is TRBJ2-7; possibly TRBD1 for D (6 bases). The CDR3 sequence is 14 residues long. V lost 7 bases, J lost 2 bases, and 15 bases lay in between. Germline CDR1 is LNHDA and CDR2 is SQIVND (reference sequence). The CDR3 region is CASTDRDKPYEQYF. CDR3 sequence (DNA): TGTGCCAGTACCGACCGGGACAAGCCCTACGAGCAGTACTTC.